This is a list of T cell receptor beta chains from one sample in a study of Ad26.COV2.S vaccination and SARS-CoV-2 variants. Libraries were prepared by immunoSEQ multiplex PCR; TCRdb keeps only in-frame clonotypes and omits some of them. This table holds 350,000 to 400,000 clones, roughly nine tenths found once. Sequencing used peripheral blood, obtained in a trial of Ad26.COV2.S vaccine versus placebo. These TCRs come from a person between 18 and 65 years old who received the Ad26.COV2.S COVID-19 vaccine or a placebo. Both conserved end residues are part of each CDR3. D genes are given only for firm matches. Clone size is stated in some rows and not others, as once, few, many or a class when expanded.

D	V	size	J	CDR3	DNA
TRBD2	TRBV29-1	NA	TRBJ2-7	CSVGRLAGGLNEQYF	TGCAGCGTGGGGAGACTAGCGGGGGGATTGAACGAGCAGTACTTC
NA	TRBV11-3	NA	TRBJ2-5	CASSLGGSVQETQYF	TGTGCCAGCAGCTTAGGAGGTAGCGTTCAAGAGACCCAGTACTTC
NA	TRBV30	NA	TRBJ1-5	CAWSVRVSNQPQHF	TGTGCCTGGAGTGTACGGGTCAGCAATCAGCCCCAGCATTTT
TRBD1	TRBV19	NA	TRBJ2-5	CASSRDSDGETQYF	TGTGCCAGTAGTCGGGACAGTGATGGAGAGACCCAGTACTTC
TRBD2	TRBV14	NA	TRBJ2-5	CASSQGLAGLGGTQYF	TGTGCCAGCAGCCAAGGACTAGCGGGGCTCGGGGGGACCCAGTACTTC
NA	TRBV13	NA	TRBJ2-1	CASSSSEGPSSYNEQFF	TGTGCCAGCAGCTCGAGTGAAGGTCCGAGCTCCTACAATGAGCAGTTCTTC
TRBD2	TRBV10-2	once	TRBJ2-1	CATRGVAGKNEQFF	TGCGCCACTAGAGGGGTAGCGGGTAAGAATGAGCAGTTCTTC
TRBD1	TRBV18	NA	TRBJ1-5	CASSPGTGDQPQHF	TGTGCCAGCTCACCCGGGACAGGTGATCAGCCCCAGCATTTT
TRBD1	TRBV10-2	NA	TRBJ1-5	CASSLGGTGAQPQHF	TGCGCCAGCTCACTCGGGGGGACAGGGGCTCAGCCCCAGCATTTT
NA	TRBV5-1	few	TRBJ2-2	CASSLDARVTGELFF	TGCGCCAGCAGCTTGGATGCCAGGGTCACCGGGGAGCTGTTTTTT
TRBD1	TRBV2	NA	TRBJ1-2	CASSPLGSVPGGKGGYTF	TGTGCCAGCAGTCCTTTGGGTAGCGTGCCAGGGGGAAAAGGTGGCTACACCTTC
NA	TRBV7-6	NA	TRBJ1-1	CASSLEPGGSSTEAFF	TGTGCCAGCAGCTTAGAGCCGGGGGGTTCGAGCACTGAAGCTTTCTTT
TRBD1	TRBV5-4	NA	TRBJ2-3	CASSSPTGGSSTDTQYF	TGTGCCAGCAGCTCGCCGACAGGGGGCTCTAGCACAGATACGCAGTATTTT
TRBD1	TRBV29-1	NA	TRBJ1-2	CSVGQGNYGYTF	TGCAGCGTTGGACAGGGGAACTATGGCTACACCTTC
TRBD2	TRBV6-2/TRBV6-3	NA	TRBJ2-7	CASSPRGAGETYEQYF	TGTGCCAGCAGCCCCAGGGGAGCGGGGGAAACCTACGAGCAGTACTTC
NA	TRBV11-2	NA	TRBJ1-3	CASSPGGRNTIYF	TGTGCCAGCAGCCCCGGCGGGAGAAACACCATATATTTT
NA	TRBV11-2	NA	TRBJ1-1	CASSLAGVTEAFF	TGTGCCAGCAGCCTGGCGGGGGTTACTGAAGCTTTCTTT
NA	TRBV20-1	NA	TRBJ1-5	CSAQQGQPQHF	TGCAGTGCCCAACAGGGACAGCCCCAGCATTTT
NA	TRBV19	NA	TRBJ1-6	CASSIQGRYSPLHF	TGTGCCAGTAGTATCCAGGGTAGATATTCACCCCTCCACTTT
TRBD1	TRBV28	NA	TRBJ1-2	CASSLTGDRNGYTF	TGTGCCAGCAGTCTTACAGGGGATCGAAATGGCTACACCTTC
NA	TRBV24-1	NA	TRBJ2-7	CATIHPTEGGPSSSYEQYF	TGTGCCACCATCCACCCCACAGAGGGGGGCCCTTCTAGCTCCTACGAGCAGTACTTC
NA	TRBV18	few	TRBJ1-1	CASSPTRGRNTEAFF	TGTGCCAGCTCACCAACGCGGGGCCGGAACACTGAAGCTTTCTTT
NA	TRBV7-9	NA	TRBJ1-1	CAYALGAGENTEAFF	TGTGCGTACGCCCTGGGGGCCGGTGAGAACACTGAAGCTTTCTTT
NA	TRBV15	NA	TRBJ2-5	CATSRGGDSQETQYF	TGTGCCACCAGCAGAGGCGGGGACAGTCAAGAGACCCAGTACTTC
NA	TRBV6-5	NA	TRBJ1-5	CASRDHQPQHF	TGTGCCAGCAGGGACCATCAGCCCCAGCATTTT
NA	TRBV6-5	NA	TRBJ1-2	CASVSPQGGYGYTF	TGTGCCAGCGTTAGCCCACAGGGCGGCTATGGCTACACCTTC
NA	TRBV4-1	NA	TRBJ1-5	CASSQDFRTESNQPQHF	TGCGCCAGCAGCCAAGATTTTAGGACAGAAAGTAATCAGCCCCAGCATTTT
TRBD1	TRBV27	NA	TRBJ1-4	CASSPGQGVGEEKLFF	TGTGCCAGCAGCCCGGGACAGGGGGTAGGGGAGGAAAAACTGTTTTTT
NA	TRBV6-5	few	TRBJ2-7	CASSHGPFSYEQYF	TGTGCCAGCAGCCACGGACCGTTCTCCTACGAGCAGTACTTC
NA	TRBV25-1	NA	TRBJ1-5	CASSEPGRNQPQHF	TGTGCCAGCAGTGAACCGGGGAGGAATCAGCCCCAGCATTTT
NA	TRBV12-3/TRBV12-4	NA	TRBJ2-3	CASSLAASDTQYF	TGTGCCAGCAGTTTAGCGGCTTCGGATACGCAGTATTTT
NA	TRBV13	NA	TRBJ1-1	CASRLLDVTEAFF	TGTGCCAGCCGATTGTTGGATGTCACTGAAGCTTTCTTT
NA	TRBV4-1	few	TRBJ1-2	CASSQPSPGTGGYTF	TGCGCCAGCAGCCAACCCAGCCCGGGGACCGGCGGCTACACCTTC
NA	TRBV7-9	NA	TRBJ2-5	CASSTRPGETQYF	TGTGCCAGCAGCACCCGACCAGGGGAGACCCAGTACTTC
TRBD2	TRBV6-2/TRBV6-3	NA	TRBJ2-1	CASSPAPSGGNNEQFF	TGTGCCAGCAGTCCGGCGCCTAGCGGGGGAAACAATGAGCAGTTCTTC
TRBD1	TRBV6-5	NA	TRBJ1-2	CASSYTRGQGGYGYTF	TGTGCCAGCAGTTACACGAGAGGACAGGGAGGATATGGCTACACCTTC
NA	TRBV7-2	once	TRBJ1-1	CASSPPKRLMNTEAFF	TGTGCCAGCAGCCCCCCTAAGAGACTCATGAACACTGAAGCTTTCTTT
TRBD2	TRBV7-7	NA	TRBJ2-5	CASGAGGQEKETQYF	TGTGCCTCTGGGGCGGGGGGGCAGGAGAAGGAGACCCAGTACTTC
NA	TRBV6-5	NA	TRBJ1-4	CASRGATNEKLFF	TGTGCCAGCCGCGGAGCAACTAATGAAAAACTGTTTTTT
NA	TRBV2	NA	TRBJ2-3	CASKDIGSDTQYF	TGTGCCAGCAAAGACATAGGCTCAGATACGCAGTATTTT
TRBD2	TRBV9	NA	TRBJ2-2	CASGAGDYGELFF	TGTGCCAGCGGTGCGGGGGACTACGGGGAGCTGTTTTTT
TRBD2	TRBV9	NA	TRBJ2-1	CASSVDGGAYNEQFF	TGTGCCAGCAGCGTGGACGGGGGGGCCTACAATGAGCAGTTCTTC
NA	TRBV10-2	NA	TRBJ2-7	CASSESGGSYEQYF	TGCGCCAGCAGTGAGTCAGGGGGCTCCTACGAGCAGTACTTC
TRBD1	TRBV3-1/TRBV3-2	NA	TRBJ1-1	CASSRTGGYTEAFF	TGTGCCAGCAGCCGGACAGGGGGCTACACTGAAGCTTTCTTT
NA	TRBV6-6	NA	TRBJ2-7	CASSYSGRPDEQYF	TGTGCCAGCAGTTATTCCGGGCGACCGGACGAGCAGTACTTC
TRBD1	TRBV6-5	NA	TRBJ2-2	CASSSAGGITGELFF	TGTGCCAGCAGTTCTGCAGGGGGCATCACCGGGGAGCTGTTTTTT
NA	TRBV5-4	NA	TRBJ1-4	CASSLDGQSNEKLFF	TGTGCCAGCAGCTTGGATGGACAGTCTAATGAAAAACTGTTTTTT
TRBD1	TRBV10-2	NA	TRBJ1-5	CASSETGGAGQPQHF	TGCGCCAGCAGTGAGACAGGGGGCGCCGGTCAGCCCCAGCATTTT
TRBD2	TRBV5-1	NA	TRBJ2-1	CASSLDGGSNNEQFF	TGCGCCAGCAGCTTGGACGGGGGGTCAAACAATGAGCAGTTCTTC
TRBD1	TRBV19	NA	TRBJ1-5	CASSTRTGESNQPQHF	TGTGCCAGTAGTACCCGGACAGGGGAAAGCAATCAGCCCCAGCATTTT
NA	TRBV27	NA	TRBJ2-7	CASSLRGSTGEQYF	TGTGCCAGCAGTTTGAGGGGGTCAACGGGAGAGCAGTACTTC
NA	TRBV7-8	NA	TRBJ2-5	CASSLLFGETQYF	TGTGCCAGCAGCTTACTCTTCGGGGAGACCCAGTACTTC
NA	TRBV19	NA	TRBJ1-1	CASSTLGGGTEAFF	TGTGCCAGTAGTACCCTGGGGGGGGGCACTGAAGCTTTCTTT
NA	TRBV15	NA	TRBJ1-5	CATSRAGHSRLNQPQHF	TGTGCCACCAGCAGAGCTGGACACTCCAGGTTGAATCAGCCCCAGCATTTT
TRBD2	TRBV5-1	NA	TRBJ2-5	CASSPPLTSGASRETQYF	TGCGCCAGCAGCCCCCCCCTGACTAGCGGGGCCTCCCGGGAGACCCAGTACTTC
NA	TRBV19	NA	TRBJ1-1	CASMIQGDRAGGTEAFF	TGTGCCAGTATGATACAGGGAGATAGGGCCGGGGGCACTGAAGCTTTCTTT
NA	TRBV3-1/TRBV3-2	NA	TRBJ1-1	CASSHWRGPDTEAFF	TGTGCCAGCAGCCATTGGCGGGGACCGGACACTGAAGCTTTCTTT